Shown below are 2 T cell receptor beta chains from a single sample sequenced in a study of T cell responses to AZD1222 COVID-19 vaccine. Repertoires were generated with immunoSEQ multiplex PCR, while TCRdb's copy carries only in-frame clones and drops some. The sample includes about 110,000 clones, approximately 86% of them seen just once. The sequencing used peripheral blood, collected on day 0 of AZD1222 vaccination. The source is an adult in good health.

The rearrangement links TRBV10-3 to TRBJ1-3; D is possibly TRBD1 (6 bases). Trimming pared 10 bases from V and 2 bases from J, leaving 15 bases between. Germline CDR1 and CDR2: ENHRY and SYGVKD. This CDR3 is built from 14 residues. The CDR3 here is CANNREIAGNTIYF. The CDR3, as DNA: TGTGCCAATAACAGGGAGATCGCTGGAAACACCATATATTTT.

The CDR3 protein is CASSPTGVIGPNTEAFF. CDR3 DNA: TGTGCCAGCAGCCCGACAGGGGTTATTGGCCCGAACACTGAAGCTTTCTTT. This chain joins TRBV13 and TRBJ1-1, with TRBD1 matching 8 bases. CDR3 length: 17 residues. Germline V lookup: CDR1 PRHDT, CDR2 FYEKMQ (reference sequence). The ends lost 5 bases at V and 1 base at J; junction bases unmatched: 12.